This T cell receptor (beta chain) was captured in a study of monozygotic twins with inflammatory bowel disease. This CDR3 is 13 amino acids long. Germline values: CDR1 SGDLS, CDR2 YYNGEE. Using the 5' RACE reads, TCRdb records one entry per CDR3 protein without DNA. Reported are fewer than 550,000 distinct CDR3 sequences; the ten largest clones contain around 2.4%. This receptor was taken from a human donor with ulcerative colitis or Crohn's disease, or a healthy co-twin of an affected twin (not recorded which). This sequence joins TRBV9 and TRBJ2-6; checking the TCRdb D call of TRBD1 is not possible without DNA. The material sequenced was blood. The CDR3 loop is CASNRGRANVLTF.